This TCR beta chain was recovered during a study of blood T cell repertoires in COVID-19. Using immunoSEQ multiplex PCR, the repertoire was profiled, and TCRdb retains in-frame clones only, with some absent. Here the sample spans 310,000 or so clones, about 84% being singletons. Germline values: CDR1 LNHNV, CDR2 YYDKDF (reference sequence). V lost 0 bases, J lost 5 bases, and 7 bases lay in between. The CDR3 covers 13 residues. The clonotype was recovered from a woman aged 50 to 60 with acute or convalescent COVID-19. This chain uses TRBV15 with TRBJ2-5; D is undetermined. The sample comprised peripheral blood. In DNA form, the CDR3 reads TGTGCCACCAGCAGAGATCCTAGGGAGACCCAGTACTTC. Its protein product is CATSRDPRETQYF.